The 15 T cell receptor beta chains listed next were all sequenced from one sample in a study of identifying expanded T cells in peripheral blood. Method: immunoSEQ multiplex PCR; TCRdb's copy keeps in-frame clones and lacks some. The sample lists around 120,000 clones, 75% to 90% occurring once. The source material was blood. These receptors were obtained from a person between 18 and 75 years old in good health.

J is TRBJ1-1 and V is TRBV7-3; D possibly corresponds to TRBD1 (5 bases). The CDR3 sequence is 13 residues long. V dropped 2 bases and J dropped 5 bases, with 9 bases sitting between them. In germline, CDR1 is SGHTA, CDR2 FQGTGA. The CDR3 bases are TGTGCCAGCAGCTTAGGGGGACCGACTGAAGCTTTCTTT. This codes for CASSLGGPTEAFF. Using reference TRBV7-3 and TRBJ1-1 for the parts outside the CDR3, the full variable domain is GAGVSQTPSNKVTEKGKYVELRCDPISGHTALYWYRQSLGQGPEFLIYFQGTGAADDSGLPNDRFFAVRPEGSVSTLKIQRTERGDSAVYLCASSLGGPTEAFFGQGTRLTVV.

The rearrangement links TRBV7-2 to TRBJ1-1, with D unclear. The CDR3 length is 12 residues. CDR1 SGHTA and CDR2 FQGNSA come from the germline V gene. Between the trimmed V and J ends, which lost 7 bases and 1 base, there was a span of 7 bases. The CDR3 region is CASTSGNTEAFF. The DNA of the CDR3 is TGTGCCAGCACCTCCGGGAACACTGAAGCTTTCTTT.

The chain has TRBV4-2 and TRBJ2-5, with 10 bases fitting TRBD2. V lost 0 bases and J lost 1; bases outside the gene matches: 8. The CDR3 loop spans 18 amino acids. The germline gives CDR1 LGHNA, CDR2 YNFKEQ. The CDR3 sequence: CASSQDRASGGFQETQYF. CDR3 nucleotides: TGTGCCAGCAGCCAAGATCGAGCTAGCGGGGGATTCCAAGAGACCCAGTACTTC.

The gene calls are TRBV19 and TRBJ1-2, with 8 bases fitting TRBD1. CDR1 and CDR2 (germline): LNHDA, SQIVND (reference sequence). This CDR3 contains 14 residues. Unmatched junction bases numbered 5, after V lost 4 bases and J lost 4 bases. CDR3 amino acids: CASSTRTGPYGYTF. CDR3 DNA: TGTGCCAGTAGTACCCGGACAGGGCCCTATGGCTACACCTTC.

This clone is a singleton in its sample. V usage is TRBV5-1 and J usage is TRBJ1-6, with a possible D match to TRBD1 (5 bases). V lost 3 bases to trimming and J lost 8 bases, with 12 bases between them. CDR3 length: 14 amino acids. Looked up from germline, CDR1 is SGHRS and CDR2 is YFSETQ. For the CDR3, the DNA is TGCGCCAGCAGCTCCGGGACGGACTATTCACCCCTCCACTTT. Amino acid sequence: CASSSGTDYSPLHF.

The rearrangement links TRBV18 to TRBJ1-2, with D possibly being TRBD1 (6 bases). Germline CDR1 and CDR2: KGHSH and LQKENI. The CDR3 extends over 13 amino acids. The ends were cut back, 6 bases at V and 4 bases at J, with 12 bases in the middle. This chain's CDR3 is CASSPDRIYGYTF. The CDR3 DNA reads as TGTGCCAGCTCCCCCGACAGGATCTATGGCTACACCTTC.

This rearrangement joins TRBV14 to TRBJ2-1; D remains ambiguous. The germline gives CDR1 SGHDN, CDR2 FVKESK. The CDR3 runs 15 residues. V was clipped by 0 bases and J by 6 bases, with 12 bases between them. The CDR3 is CASSQDLFLPNEQFF. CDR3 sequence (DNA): TGTGCCAGCAGCCAAGATCTATTTTTGCCCAATGAGCAGTTCTTC.

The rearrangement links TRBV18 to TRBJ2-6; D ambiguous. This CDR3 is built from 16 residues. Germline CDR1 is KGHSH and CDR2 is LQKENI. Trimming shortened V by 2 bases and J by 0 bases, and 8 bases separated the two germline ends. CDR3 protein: CASSPSTRSGANVLTF. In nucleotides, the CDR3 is TGTGCCAGCTCACCATCCACTCGCTCTGGGGCCAACGTCCTGACTTTC.

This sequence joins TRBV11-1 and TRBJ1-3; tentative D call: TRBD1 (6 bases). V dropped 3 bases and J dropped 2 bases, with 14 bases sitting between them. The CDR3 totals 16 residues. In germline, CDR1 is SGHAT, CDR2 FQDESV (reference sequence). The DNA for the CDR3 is TGTGCCAGCAGCTTTCGGGGGGCAGAAACTGGAAACACCATATATTTT. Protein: CASSFRGAETGNTIYF. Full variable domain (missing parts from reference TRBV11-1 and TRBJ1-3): EAEVAQSPRYKITEKSQAVAFWCDPISGHATLYWYRQILGQGPELLVQFQDESVVDDSQLPKDRFSAERLKGVDSTLKIQPAELGDSAMYLCASSFRGAETGNTIYFGEGSWLTVV.

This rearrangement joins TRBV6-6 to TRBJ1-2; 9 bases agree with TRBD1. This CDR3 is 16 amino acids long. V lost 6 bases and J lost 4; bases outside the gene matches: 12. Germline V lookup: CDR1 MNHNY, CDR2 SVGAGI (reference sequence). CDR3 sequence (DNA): TGTGCCAGCAGGGGACAGGGAGAATACTGGAGCTATGGCTACACCTTC. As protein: CASRGQGEYWSYGYTF.

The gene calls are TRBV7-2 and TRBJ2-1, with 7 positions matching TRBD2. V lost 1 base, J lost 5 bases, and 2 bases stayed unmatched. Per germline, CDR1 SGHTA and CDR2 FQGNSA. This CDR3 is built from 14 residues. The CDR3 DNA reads TGTGCCAGCAGCTTAGAGGCGGGAGACAATGAGCAGTTCTTC. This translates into CASSLEAGDNEQFF.

The CDR3 DNA is TGTGCCAGTAGTACTGGAGGCTTTGAGCAGTTCTTC. As protein: CASSTGGFEQFF. This chain connects TRBV19 to TRBJ2-1; TRBD2 is a possible D gene (5 bases). The CDR3 covers 12 residues. Looked up from germline, CDR1 is LNHDA and CDR2 is SQIVND (reference sequence). V was trimmed by 4 bases and J by 9 bases, leaving 10 bases between them.

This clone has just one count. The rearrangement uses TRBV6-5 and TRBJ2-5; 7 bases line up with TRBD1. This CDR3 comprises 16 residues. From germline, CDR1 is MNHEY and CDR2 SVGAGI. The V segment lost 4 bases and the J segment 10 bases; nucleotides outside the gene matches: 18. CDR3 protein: CASSLTRQWGQKDQYF. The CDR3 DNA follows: TGTGCCAGCAGTTTGACACGGCAGTGGGGACAGAAGGACCAGTACTTC.

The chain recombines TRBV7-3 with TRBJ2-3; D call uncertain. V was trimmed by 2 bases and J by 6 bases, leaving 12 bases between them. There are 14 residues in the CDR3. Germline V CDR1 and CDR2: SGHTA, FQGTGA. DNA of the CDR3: TGTGCCAGCAGCTTATTAGGGTCTAGGGATACGCAGTATTTT. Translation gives CASSLLGSRDTQYF.

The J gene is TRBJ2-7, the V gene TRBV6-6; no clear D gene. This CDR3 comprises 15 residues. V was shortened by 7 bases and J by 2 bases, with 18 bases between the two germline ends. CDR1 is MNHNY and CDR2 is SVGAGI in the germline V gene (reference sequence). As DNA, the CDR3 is TGTGCCAGCATATCGGTAGCACTTTATACCTACGAGCAGTACTTC. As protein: CASISVALYTYEQYF.